This T cell receptor (beta chain) is drawn from a study of T-cell memory formation after mild COVID-19. Study-wide context: The TCR clusters were mostly specific to one donor. The study, taken as a whole, reports: Clones that contracted clustered mainly in CM and EM if CD4+ and in EMRA if CD8+.

5'RACE with constant-segment primers yielded barcoded, UMI-tagged TCR alpha and TCR beta cDNA libraries. TCRdb re-derived calls from the 5' RACE reads in MiXCR, one entry per CDR3 protein. The repertoire has approximately 300,000 distinct CDR3 sequences, roughly 15% of them found once; the top ten carry roughly 23%. A remark on this clonotype: Its cognate antigen is unknown.

V dropped 2 bases and J dropped 7; count of bases not matched to a gene: 6. Germline V CDR1 and CDR2: MDHEN, SYDVKM. CDR3 length: 15 residues. Sample: PBMCs or a T cell subset sorted from them (not recorded which). The TCR was taken from a man younger than 35 who had mild COVID-19 (a few samples of this study predate the infection). Cell type and time point are not known. The chain uses TRBV28 and TRBJ2-1, with TRBD1 identical over 9 bases. The CDR3, as DNA: TGTGCCAGCAGTTTAGCCGGGACAGGGCGGAATGAGCAGTTCTTC. It yields the protein CASSLAGTGRNEQFF.